This T cell receptor beta chain emerged from a study of T cell responses to AZD1222 COVID-19 vaccine. The CDR3 has 16 residues. Germline trimming cut 3 bases from V and 8 bases from J; bases unmatched to any gene: 12. Germline loops: CDR1 LNHNV, CDR2 YYDKDF (reference sequence). Using immunoSEQ multiplex PCR, the repertoire was profiled, and TCRdb retains in-frame clones only, with some absent. The top ten hold 4% to 4.5% of the sample, which has about 160,000 clones, roughly 90% seen once. This clone was seen ten or more times. The TCR sequence derives from an adult who received the AZD1222 COVID-19 vaccine. V usage is TRBV15 and J usage is TRBJ2-2; 7 bases fit TRBD1. Sample: peripheral blood, taken 28 days after the second AZD1222 dose. The CDR3 nucleotides read TGTGCCACCAGCAGTGCCGGGACAGCAAGGGCGGGGGAGCTGTTTTTT. This translates into CATSSAGTARAGELFF.